This T cell receptor beta chain is from a study of human T cells and chemical hapten exposure. Study-wide findings and caveats: The count of PT1 expanded TCRs correlated positively with patch test score. Because they had alopecia, donors may respond immunologically unlike healthy people.

The CDR3 totals 15 residues. CDR1 and CDR2 (germline): LNHNV, YYDKDF (reference sequence). Unmatched junction bases numbered 0, after V lost 1 base and J lost 1 base. Noted time point: pre-sensitization, week 0. As for treatment: therapeutic diphenylcyclopropenone sensitization with weekly scalp DPC. As to this clonotype: As yet, its antigen is unknown.

TCRdb reanalysed the RACE reads using MiXCR and keeps one entry per CDR3 protein. The profile shows more than 300,000 distinct CDR3 sequences, 4.5% to 5.5% of them singletons. The chain has TRBV15 and TRBJ2-2, with 7 bases that match TRBD2. The receptor was derived from a woman aged 45 to 65 with alopecia areata. Some clones in this sample may be carry-over from other donors' samples. The material was whole blood, obtained in connection with sensitization to the hapten diphenylcyclopropenone (DPC). CDR3: CATSRASGNTGELFF. The CDR3, as DNA: TGTGCCACCAGCAGAGCTAGCGGGAACACCGGGGAGCTGTTTTTT.